This T cell receptor beta chain was observed in a study of cytomegalovirus exposure and HLA in healthy donors. Whole-study findings and limits: Reported performance of the classifier showed diagnosis of cytomegalovirus status with high specificity and sensitivity.

PCR employed 60 Vbeta and 13 Jbeta primers. Generated by immunoSEQ multiplex PCR, the TCRdb table keeps only in-frame clones and is missing some. The sample has some 150,000 clones, 70% to 80% seen once. The count of this clone is one. The antigen is undetermined. The V end was cut by 5 bases, the J end by 3 bases, with 16 bases between. This CDR3 is built from 15 residues. In germline, CDR1 is SGHTA, CDR2 FQGNSA. The chain joins TRBV7-2 to TRBJ1-1, with D possibly being TRBD1 (6 bases). The receptor comes from a female donor in good health and CMV-seronegative. Material: PBMCs. The CDR3 sequence: CASSARGHGDTEAFF. The CDR3 region has the DNA TGTGCCAGCAGCGCCAGGGGTCATGGGGACACTGAAGCTTTCTTT.